The 2 T cell receptor beta chains in this list originate from one sample, sequenced in a study of blood T cell repertoires in COVID-19. TCRdb's copy holds only in-frame clones and misses some; the assay was immunoSEQ multiplex PCR. The top ten hold 24% of the sample, which has around 100,000 clones, about 84% seen once. The source material was peripheral blood. The receptor source for this set is a human donor in a cohort sampled during active COVID-19.

This chain uses TRBV20-1 with TRBJ1-5; tentatively, D is TRBD1 (6 bases). CDR3 length: 16 residues. Germline V gene lookup returns CDR1 DFQATT and CDR2 SNEGSKA (reference sequence). The V and J ends lost 3 bases and 4 bases respectively, with 19 bases between them. The CDR3 DNA is TGCAGTGCTAGTTCGCCAGGGGACGCCCTGAATCAGCCCCAGCATTTT. It translates to CSASSPGDALNQPQHF.

V usage is TRBV11-2 and J usage is TRBJ1-1; 10 bases agree with TRBD1. This CDR3 is built from 18 residues. V lost 3 bases and J lost 1; bases outside the gene matches: 11. The germline gives CDR1 SGHAT, CDR2 FQNNGV. The DNA of the CDR3 is TGTGCCAGCAGCTTGACAGGGGGCTCGTTTTGGGGGAACACTGAAGCTTTCTTT. It is translated as CASSLTGGSFWGNTEAFF.